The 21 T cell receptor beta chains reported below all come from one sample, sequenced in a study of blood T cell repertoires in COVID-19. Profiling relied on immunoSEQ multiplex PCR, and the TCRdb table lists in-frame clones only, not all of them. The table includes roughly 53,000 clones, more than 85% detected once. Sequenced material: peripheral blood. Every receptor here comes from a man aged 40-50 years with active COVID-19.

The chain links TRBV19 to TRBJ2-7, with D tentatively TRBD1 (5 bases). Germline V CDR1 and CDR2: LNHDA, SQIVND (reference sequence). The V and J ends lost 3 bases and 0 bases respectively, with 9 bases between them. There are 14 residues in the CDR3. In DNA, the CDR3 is TGTGCCAGTAGTATTGGGGCCGGCTCCTACGAGCAGTACTTC. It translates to CASSIGAGSYEQYF.

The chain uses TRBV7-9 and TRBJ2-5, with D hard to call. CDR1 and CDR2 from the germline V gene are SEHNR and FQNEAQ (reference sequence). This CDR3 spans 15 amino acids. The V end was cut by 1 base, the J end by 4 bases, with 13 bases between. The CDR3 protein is CASSLGGKSGETQYF. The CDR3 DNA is TGTGCCAGCAGCTTAGGCGGAAAATCGGGAGAGACCCAGTACTTC.

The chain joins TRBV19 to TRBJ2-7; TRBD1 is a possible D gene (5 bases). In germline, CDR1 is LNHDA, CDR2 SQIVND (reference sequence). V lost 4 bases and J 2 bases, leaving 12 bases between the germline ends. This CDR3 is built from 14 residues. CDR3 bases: TGTGCCAGTAGTACCCGTTCGGACACCTACGAGCAGTACTTC. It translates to CASSTRSDTYEQYF.

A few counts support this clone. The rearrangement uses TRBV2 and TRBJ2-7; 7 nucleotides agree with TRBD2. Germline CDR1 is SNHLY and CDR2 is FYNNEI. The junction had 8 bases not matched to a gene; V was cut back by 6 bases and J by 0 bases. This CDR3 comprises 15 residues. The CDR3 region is CASSQFLAASYEQYF. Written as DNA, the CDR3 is TGTGCCAGCAGCCAGTTCCTAGCGGCCTCCTACGAGCAGTACTTC.

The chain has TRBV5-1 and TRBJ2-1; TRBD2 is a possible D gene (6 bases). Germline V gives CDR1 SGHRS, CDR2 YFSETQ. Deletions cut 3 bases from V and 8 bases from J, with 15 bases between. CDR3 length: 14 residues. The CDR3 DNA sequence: TGCGCCAGCAGCTCGGGTCCCTGGAGGGATGAGCAGTTCTTC. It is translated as CASSSGPWRDEQFF.

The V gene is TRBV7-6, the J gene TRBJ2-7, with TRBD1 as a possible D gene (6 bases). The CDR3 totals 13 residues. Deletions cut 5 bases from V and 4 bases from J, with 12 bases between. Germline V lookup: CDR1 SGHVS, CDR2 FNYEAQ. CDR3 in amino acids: CASSARGGYEQYF. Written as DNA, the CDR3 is TGTGCCAGCAGCGCCAGAGGGGGATACGAGCAGTACTTC.

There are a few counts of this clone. The CDR3, as DNA: TGTGCCAGTAGTCAGGGGACAGGCACGAAGACCCAGTACTTC. This gives the protein CASSQGTGTKTQYF. The V and J genes are TRBV19 and TRBJ2-5, with 8 bases aligning to TRBD1. The ends lost 5 bases at V and 6 bases at J; junction bases unmatched: 8. Germline V gives CDR1 LNHDA, CDR2 SQIVND (reference sequence). This CDR3 contains 14 residues.

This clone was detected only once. CDR3 amino acids: CASSWDRGRGVYNEQFF. DNA for the CDR3: TGTGCCAGCAGTTGGGACAGGGGCCGCGGGGTATACAATGAGCAGTTCTTC. This chain joins TRBV5-6 and TRBJ2-1; 10 bases are shared with TRBD1. Losses at the gene ends were 5 bases for V and 4 bases for J; bases not matched to a gene: 12. This CDR3 contains 17 residues. CDR1 SGHDT and CDR2 YYEEEE come from the germline V gene.

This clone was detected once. The CDR3 nucleotides read TGTGCCAGCAGCCAAGATCGAGATCTAGCGGGAGGAACCGGGGAGCTGTTTTTT. Its protein product is CASSQDRDLAGGTGELFF. The chain has TRBV3-1 (or the pseudogene TRBV3-2) and TRBJ2-2; 11 bases align to TRBD2. The CDR3 consists of 18 residues. The junction had 8 bases not matched to a gene; V was cut back by 0 bases and J by 5 bases. CDR1 and CDR2 from the germline V gene are LGHDT and YNNKEL (reference sequence).

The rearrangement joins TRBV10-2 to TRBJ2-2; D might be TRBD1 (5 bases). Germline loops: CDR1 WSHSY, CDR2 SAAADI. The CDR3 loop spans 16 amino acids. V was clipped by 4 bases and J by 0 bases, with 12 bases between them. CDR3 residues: CASSGTGGTNTGELFF. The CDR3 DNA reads TGCGCCAGCAGTGGAACAGGTGGGACGAACACCGGGGAGCTGTTTTTT.

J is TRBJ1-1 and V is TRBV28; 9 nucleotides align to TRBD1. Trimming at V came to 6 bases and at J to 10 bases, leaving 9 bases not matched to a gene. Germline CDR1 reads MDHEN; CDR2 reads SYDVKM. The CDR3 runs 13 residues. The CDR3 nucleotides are TGTGCCAGCAGGGGGGGACAGGGAGTTGCAGCTTTCTTT. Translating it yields CASRGGQGVAAFF.

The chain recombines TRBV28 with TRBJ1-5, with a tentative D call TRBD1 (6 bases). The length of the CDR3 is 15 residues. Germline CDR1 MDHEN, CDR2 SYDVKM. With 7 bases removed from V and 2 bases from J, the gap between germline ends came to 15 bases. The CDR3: CASIRGEGGNQPQHF. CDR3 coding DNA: TGTGCCAGCATCAGAGGGGAGGGGGGCAATCAGCCCCAGCATTTT. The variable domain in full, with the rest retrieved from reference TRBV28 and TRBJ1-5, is DVKVTQSSRYLVKRTGEKVFLECVQDMDHENMFWYRQDPGLGLRLIYFSYDVKMKEKGDIPEGYSVSREKKERFSLILESASTNQTSMYLCASIRGEGGNQPQHFGDGTRLSIL.

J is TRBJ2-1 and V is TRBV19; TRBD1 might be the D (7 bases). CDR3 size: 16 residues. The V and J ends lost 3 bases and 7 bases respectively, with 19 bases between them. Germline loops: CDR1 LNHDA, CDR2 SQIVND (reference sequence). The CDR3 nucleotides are TGTGCCAGTAGTATTCCTGGACAGGCGGGACTTAATGAGCAGTTCTTC. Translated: CASSIPGQAGLNEQFF.

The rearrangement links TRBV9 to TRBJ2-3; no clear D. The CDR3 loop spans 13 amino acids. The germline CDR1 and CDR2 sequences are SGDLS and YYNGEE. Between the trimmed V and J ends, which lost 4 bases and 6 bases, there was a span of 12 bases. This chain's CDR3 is CASSLLPRDTQYF. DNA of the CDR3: TGTGCCAGCAGCCTCCTCCCTAGGGATACGCAGTATTTT. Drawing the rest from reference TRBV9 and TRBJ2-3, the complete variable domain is DSGVTQTPKHLITATGQRVTLRCSPRSGDLSVYWYQQSLDQGLQFLIQYYNGEERAKGNILERFSAQQFPDLHSELNLSSLELGDSALYFCASSLLPRDTQYFGPGTRLTVL.

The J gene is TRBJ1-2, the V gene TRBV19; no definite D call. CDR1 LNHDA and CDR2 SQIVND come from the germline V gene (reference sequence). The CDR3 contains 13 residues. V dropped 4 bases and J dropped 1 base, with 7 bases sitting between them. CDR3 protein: CASSTGINYGYTF. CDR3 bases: TGTGCCAGTAGTACCGGGATTAACTATGGCTACACCTTC.

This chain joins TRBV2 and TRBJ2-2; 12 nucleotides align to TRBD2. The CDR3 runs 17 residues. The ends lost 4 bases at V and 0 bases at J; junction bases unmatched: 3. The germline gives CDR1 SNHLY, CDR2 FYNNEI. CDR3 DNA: TGTGCCAGCAGTGTAGGACTAGCGGGGACGAACACCGGGGAGCTGTTTTTT. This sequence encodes CASSVGLAGTNTGELFF.

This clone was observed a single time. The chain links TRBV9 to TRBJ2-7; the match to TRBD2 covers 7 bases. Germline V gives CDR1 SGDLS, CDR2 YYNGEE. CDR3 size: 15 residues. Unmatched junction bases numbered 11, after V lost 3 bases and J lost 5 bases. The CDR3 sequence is CASSGGEGITHEQYF. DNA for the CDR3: TGTGCCAGCAGCGGCGGGGAGGGAATCACCCACGAGCAGTACTTC.

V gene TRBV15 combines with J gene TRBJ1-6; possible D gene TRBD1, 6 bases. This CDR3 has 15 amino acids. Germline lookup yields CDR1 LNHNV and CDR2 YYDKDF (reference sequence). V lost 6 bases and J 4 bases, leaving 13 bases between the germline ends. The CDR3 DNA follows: TGTGCCACCAGTCCATCAGGGGCTTATAATTCACCCCTCCACTTT. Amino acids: CATSPSGAYNSPLHF.

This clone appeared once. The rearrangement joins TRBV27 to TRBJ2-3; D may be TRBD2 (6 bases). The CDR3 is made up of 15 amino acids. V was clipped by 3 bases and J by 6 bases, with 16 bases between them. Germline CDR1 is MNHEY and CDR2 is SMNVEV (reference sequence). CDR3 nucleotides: TGTGCCAGCAGTTTGGCGGGACTCATCTCGGATACGCAGTATTTT. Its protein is CASSLAGLISDTQYF.

The CDR3 DNA follows: TGCGCCAGCAGCTTGGTTCTGGACGGGGACACTGAAGCTTTCTTT. Protein sequence: CASSLVLDGDTEAFF. The chain employs TRBV5-1 and TRBJ1-1; D is unresolved. Trimming cost V 0 bases and J 3 bases, with 12 bases left between them. Germline V gene data show CDR1 as SGHRS and CDR2 as YFSETQ. This CDR3 comprises 15 residues.

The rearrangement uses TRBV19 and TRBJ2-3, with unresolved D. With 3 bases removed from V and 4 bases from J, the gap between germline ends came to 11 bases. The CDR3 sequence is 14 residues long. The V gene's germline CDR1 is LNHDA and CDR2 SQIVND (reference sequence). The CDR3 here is CASSITMGADTQYF. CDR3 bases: TGTGCCAGTAGTATTACGATGGGCGCAGATACGCAGTATTTT.